These 9 T cell receptor beta chains were sequenced from one sample in a study of CD8 T cells in Susac syndrome. cDNA came from 0.5 to 1 ug RNA primed by random hexamers. TCRdb redid the calling of the immunoSEQ multiplex PCR reads with MiXCR, one entry per CDR3 protein. The sample records 65,000 to 75,000 distinct CDR3 sequences, around 95% being singletons. Sequencing input: CD8+ T cells from PBMCs. These receptors were taken from a human donor in good health.

The chain couples TRBV9 to TRBJ1-4, with a weak D call TRBD1 (5 bases). Germline CDR1 reads SGDLS; CDR2 reads YYNGEE. V was trimmed by 4 bases and J by 11 bases, leaving 12 bases between them. CDR3 size: 12 residues. CDR3 coding DNA: TGTGCCAGCAGCTTTTCAGGGCGGAAACTGTTTTTT. This translates into CASSFSGRKLFF.

The chain couples TRBV13 to TRBJ2-2; D is possibly TRBD1 (6 bases). V dropped 8 bases and J dropped 4 bases, with 20 bases sitting between them. The CDR3 is 16 amino acids. The germline CDR1 and CDR2 sequences are PRHDT and FYEKMQ (reference sequence). CDR3 residues: CASGLQGPTPTGELFF. In nucleotides, the CDR3 is TGTGCCAGCGGATTACAGGGACCTACCCCCACCGGGGAGCTGTTTTTT.

The rearrangement uses TRBV5-4 and TRBJ2-7, with D perhaps matching TRBD1 (5 bases). This CDR3 comprises 14 residues. V was shortened by 4 bases and J by 0 bases, with 11 bases between the two germline ends. Germline lookup yields CDR1 SGHNT and CDR2 YYREEE (reference sequence). CDR3 sequence reads: CASSPYRSSYEQYV. The CDR3 nucleotides are TGTGCCAGCAGCCCCTACAGGAGCTCCTACGAGCAGTACGTC.

The chain employs TRBV27 and TRBJ2-2, with D uncertain. Trimming cost V 1 base and J 8 bases, with 5 bases left between them. Germline V lookup: CDR1 MNHEY, CDR2 SMNVEV (reference sequence). The CDR3 has 12 amino acids. This CDR3 is CASSLLGGELFF. CDR3 coding DNA: TGTGCCAGCAGTTTATTGGGAGGGGAGCTGTTTTTT.

The J gene is TRBJ1-1, the V gene TRBV5-1, with 10 bases identical to TRBD1. Losses at the gene ends were 3 bases for V and 8 bases for J; bases not matched to a gene: 4. CDR1 and CDR2 (germline): SGHRS, YFSETQ. The CDR3 runs 13 residues. The CDR3 DNA follows: TGCGCCAGCAGCTACGGGACAGGGGTCGAAGCTTTCTTT. Protein product: CASSYGTGVEAFF.

The CDR3 nucleotides are TGCAGCGTTGCGGACAGAAATCAGCCCCAGCATTTT. Its protein is CSVADRNQPQHF. This rearrangement joins TRBV29-1 to TRBJ1-5, with D possibly TRBD1 on 6 matching bases. V lost 4 bases and J 4 bases, leaving 8 bases between the germline ends. CDR1 and CDR2 (germline): SQVTM, ANQGSEA. This CDR3 is 12 amino acids long.

This rearrangement joins TRBV4-2 to TRBJ2-1; 9 bases are shared with TRBD2. The CDR3 is 14 amino acids. Trimming at V came to 4 bases and at J to 8 bases, leaving 6 bases not matched to a gene. Germline CDR1 and CDR2: LGHNA and YNFKEQ. The CDR3 DNA follows: TGTGCCAGCAGCCCGCCCGGCGGGGGGGATGAGCAGTTCTTC. Translated: CASSPPGGGDEQFF.

The chain has TRBV5-1 and TRBJ2-7, with 8 positions matching TRBD1. Germline V CDR1 and CDR2: SGHRS, YFSETQ. There are 14 residues in the CDR3. J lost 2 bases, V lost 0 bases, and 1 base had no gene match. The CDR3 region is CASSLGTGPYEQYF. The DNA of the CDR3 is TGCGCCAGCAGCTTGGGGACAGGGCCCTACGAGCAGTACTTC.

V usage is TRBV7-6 and J usage is TRBJ1-1; D not resolved. The V end lost 7 bases, the J end lost 1 base, and 10 bases lay between the germline ends. In germline, CDR1 is SGHVS, CDR2 FNYEAQ. The CDR3 is 13 residues long. CDR3 loop: CASTPRGNTEAFF. CDR3 in DNA: TGTGCCAGCACCCCTAGAGGGAACACTGAAGCTTTCTTT.